This T cell receptor (beta chain) was retrieved from a study of cytomegalovirus exposure and HLA in healthy donors. Study results and caveats: In vitro work confirmed that a few CMV-associated chains recognize CMV antigens.

The PCR was carried out with 60 Vbeta primers and 13 Jbeta primers. Generated by immunoSEQ multiplex PCR, the TCRdb table keeps only in-frame clones and is missing some. This sample has 150,000 to 200,000 clones; roughly 84% occur once, and the top ten carry around 1.2%. The CDR3 is made up of 12 amino acids. Germline V gene data show CDR1 as MDHEN and CDR2 as SYDVKM. The J segment lost 6 bases and the V segment lost 6 bases, leaving 4 bases of the junction unmatched. With regard to this clone: Its antigen is as yet unknown.

This receptor was taken from a girl under 10 years old in good health and CMV-seropositive. The sequencing sample was made of PBMCs. The chain carries TRBV28 and TRBJ1-2, with 7 bases lining up with TRBD1. The CDR3 sequence: CASRQDRHGYTF. In DNA, the CDR3 is TGTGCCAGCAGACAGGACAGGCATGGCTACACCTTC.